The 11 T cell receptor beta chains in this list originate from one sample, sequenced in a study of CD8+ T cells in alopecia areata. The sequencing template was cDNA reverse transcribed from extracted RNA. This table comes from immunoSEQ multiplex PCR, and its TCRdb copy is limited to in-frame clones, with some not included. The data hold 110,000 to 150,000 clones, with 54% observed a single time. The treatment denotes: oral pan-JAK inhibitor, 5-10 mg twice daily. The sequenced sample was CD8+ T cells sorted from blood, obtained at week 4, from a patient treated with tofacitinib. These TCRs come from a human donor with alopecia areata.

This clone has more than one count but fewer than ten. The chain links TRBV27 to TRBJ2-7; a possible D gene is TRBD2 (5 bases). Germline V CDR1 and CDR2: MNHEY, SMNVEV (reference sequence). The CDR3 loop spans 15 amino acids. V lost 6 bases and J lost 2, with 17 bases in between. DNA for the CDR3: TGTGCCAGCAGCAACTATGGGGAGCCGACCTACGAGCAGTACTTC. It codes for CASSNYGEPTYEQYF.

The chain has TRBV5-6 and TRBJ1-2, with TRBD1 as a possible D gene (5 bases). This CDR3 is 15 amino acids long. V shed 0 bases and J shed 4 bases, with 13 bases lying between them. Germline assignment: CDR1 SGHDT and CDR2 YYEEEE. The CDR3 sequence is CASSLVGGSPYGYTF. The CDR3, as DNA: TGTGCCAGCAGCTTGGTGGGGGGATCCCCCTATGGCTACACCTTC.

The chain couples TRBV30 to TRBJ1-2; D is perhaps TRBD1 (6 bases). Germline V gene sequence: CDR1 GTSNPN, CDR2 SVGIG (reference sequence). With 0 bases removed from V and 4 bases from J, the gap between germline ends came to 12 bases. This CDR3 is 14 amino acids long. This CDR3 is CAWSVDSGAYGYTF. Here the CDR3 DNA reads TGTGCCTGGAGTGTTGATTCGGGGGCCTATGGCTACACCTTC.

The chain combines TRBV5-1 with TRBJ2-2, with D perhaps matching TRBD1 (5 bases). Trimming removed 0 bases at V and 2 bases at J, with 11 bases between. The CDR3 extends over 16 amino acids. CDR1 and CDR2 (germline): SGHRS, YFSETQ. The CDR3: CASSLGTGSNTGELFF. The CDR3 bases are TGCGCCAGCAGCTTGGGCACAGGCTCCAACACCGGGGAGCTGTTTTTT.

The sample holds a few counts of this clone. The CDR3 is CASSLSNRALGYTF. The CDR3, as DNA: TGTGCCAGCAGTTTATCGAACAGAGCGTTGGGCTACACCTTC. The chain employs TRBV27 and TRBJ1-2; D is unresolved. The CDR3 consists of 14 residues. Germline CDR1 is MNHEY and CDR2 is SMNVEV (reference sequence). Trimming removed 0 bases from V and 8 bases from J, with 13 bases in between.

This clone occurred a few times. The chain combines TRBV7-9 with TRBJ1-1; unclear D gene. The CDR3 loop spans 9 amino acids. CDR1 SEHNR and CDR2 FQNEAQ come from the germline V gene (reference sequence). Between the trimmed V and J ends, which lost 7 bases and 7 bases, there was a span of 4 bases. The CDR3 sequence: CASTVEAFF. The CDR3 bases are TGTGCCAGCACCGTTGAAGCTTTCTTT.

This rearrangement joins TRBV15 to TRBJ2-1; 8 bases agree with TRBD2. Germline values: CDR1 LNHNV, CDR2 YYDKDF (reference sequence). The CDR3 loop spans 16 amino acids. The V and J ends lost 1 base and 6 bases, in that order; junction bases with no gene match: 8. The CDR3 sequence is CATSRGSDGGANEQFF. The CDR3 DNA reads TGTGCCACCAGCAGAGGGTCTGACGGGGGGGCCAATGAGCAGTTCTTC.

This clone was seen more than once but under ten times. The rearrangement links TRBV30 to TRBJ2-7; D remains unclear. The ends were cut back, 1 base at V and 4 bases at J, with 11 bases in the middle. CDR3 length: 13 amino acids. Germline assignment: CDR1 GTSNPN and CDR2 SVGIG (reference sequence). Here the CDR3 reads CAWSAGTEYEQYF. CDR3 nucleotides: TGTGCCTGGAGTGCCGGAACAGAGTACGAGCAGTACTTC.

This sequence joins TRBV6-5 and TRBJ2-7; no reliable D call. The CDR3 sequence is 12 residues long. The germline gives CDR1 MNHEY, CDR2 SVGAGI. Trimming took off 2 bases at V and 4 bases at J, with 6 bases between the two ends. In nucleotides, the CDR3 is TGTGCCAGCAGTTACAGCGATTACGAGCAGTACTTC. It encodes CASSYSDYEQYF.

CDR3 bases: TGTGCCAGCAGAAGGGGACCTGACTTCGGCGAGCAGTACTTC. This gives the protein CASRRGPDFGEQYF. V is TRBV2 and J is TRBJ2-7; D might be TRBD1 or TRBD2, each matching 5 bases. Germline CDR1 and CDR2: SNHLY and FYNNEI. The V gene lost 6 bases and the J gene lost 6 bases, with 18 bases spanning the gap. The CDR3 totals 14 residues.

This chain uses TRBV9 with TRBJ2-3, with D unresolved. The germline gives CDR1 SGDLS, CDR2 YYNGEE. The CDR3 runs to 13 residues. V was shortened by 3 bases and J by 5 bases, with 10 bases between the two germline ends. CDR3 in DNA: TGTGCCAGCAGCGGACTGACCGGAGATACGCAGTATTTT. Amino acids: CASSGLTGDTQYF.